Here is one TCR beta chain with its context. Its antigen is unknown. The CDR3 is made up of 14 amino acids. V was clipped by 8 bases and J by 0 bases; unmatched bases: 6. Germline assignment: CDR1 SNHLY and CDR2 FYNNEI. These data are taken from a study of cytomegalovirus exposure and HLA in healthy donors. Study conclusions and caveats: There were a few CMV-associated chains whose specificity for CMV antigens was confirmed in vitro. Some public TCRs appeared in many individuals, while most sequences were rare.

Sequencing was performed with immunoSEQ multiplex PCR; in TCRdb, only in-frame clones are kept and a portion is missing. The profile shows about 70,000 clones, about 93% of them singletons. The J gene is TRBJ2-7, the V gene TRBV2; TRBD1 aligns across 8 bases. The sequenced sample consisted of PBMCs. The receptor was isolated from a man aged 18 to 29 in good health and CMV-seropositive. CDR3: CASDRGVLSYEQYF. As DNA, the CDR3 is TGTGCCAGCGACAGGGGTGTCCTCTCCTACGAGCAGTACTTC. Full variable domain (remainder filled in from reference TRBV2 and TRBJ2-7): EPEVTQTPSHQVTQMGQEVILRCVPISNHLYFYWYRQILGQKVEFLVSFYNNEISEKSEIFDDQFSVERPDGSNFTLKIRSTKLEDSAMYFCASDRGVLSYEQYFGPGTRLTVT.